The text below deals with one TCR beta chain. The data were taken from a study of blood T cell repertoires in COVID-19. TCRdb's copy holds only in-frame clones and misses some; the assay was immunoSEQ multiplex PCR. There are 200,000 or so clones in the sample; around 80% occur only once, and about 2.1% lies in the top ten. From germline, CDR1 is KGHSH and CDR2 LQKENI. Unmatched junction bases numbered 5, after V lost 3 bases and J lost 3 bases. The CDR3 consists of 14 residues. The TCR was taken from a man between 35 and 55 years old who had recovered from COVID-19. The chain is built from TRBV18 and TRBJ2-7, with 7 bases matching TRBD1. Sequencing was performed on peripheral blood. CDR3 in amino acids: CASSPTTGDYEQYF. CDR3 bases: TGTGCCAGCTCACCCACAACAGGGGACTACGAGCAGTACTTC.